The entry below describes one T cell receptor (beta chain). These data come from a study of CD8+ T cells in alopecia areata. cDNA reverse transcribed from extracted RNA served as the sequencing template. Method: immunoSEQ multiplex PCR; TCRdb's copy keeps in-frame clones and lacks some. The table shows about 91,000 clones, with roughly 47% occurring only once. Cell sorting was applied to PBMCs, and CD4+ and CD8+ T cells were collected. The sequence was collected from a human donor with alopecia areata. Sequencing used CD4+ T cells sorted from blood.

CDR3 loop: CSVGTSGNNEQFF. CDR3 bases: TGCAGCGTGGGGACTAGCGGGAACAATGAGCAGTTCTTC. The chain joins TRBV29-1 to TRBJ2-1; 13 nucleotides match TRBD2. The CDR3 covers 13 residues. Germline V gene data show CDR1 as SQVTM and CDR2 as ANQGSEA. V trimming: 6 bases; J trimming: 5 bases; junction bases outside the gene matches: 1.